The rows below give T cell receptor beta chains drawn from one sample of a study of ipilimumab plus nivolumab after autologous stem cell transplantation. Only in-frame clones appear in the TCRdb table, and some are missing; sequencing was by immunoSEQ multiplex PCR. This table holds about 25,000 clones, about 82% found once. The sample was PBMCs, taken in a trial of ipilimumab plus nivolumab as post-transplant consolidation. The receptor source for this set is a male donor with diffuse large B-cell lymphoma. The CDR3 runs from the conserved cysteine through the conserved F or W. Each record gives: V gene, D gene, J gene, clone size, CDR3 DNA, CDR3 protein. A D gene is named only where the DNA matches it firmly. Rows may omit the clone size; those that give it use once, few, many or a size class.

TRBV5-5,-,TRBJ1-6,-,TGTGCCAGCAGAGATGGCCTCTATAATTCACCCCTCCACTTT,CASRDGLYNSPLHF
TRBV6-1,-,TRBJ2-5,once,TGTGCCAGCAATAATAGGGACGGTGTAGGGGGGACCCAGTACTTC,CASNNRDGVGGTQYF
TRBV7-6,-,TRBJ2-4,-,TGTGCCAGCAGGGACGGGACAGCCAAAAACATTCAGTACTTC,CASRDGTAKNIQYF
TRBV2,-,TRBJ1-2,-,TGTGCCAGCAGCCCGGGGGGTGTGTACATTCCGCTGGAGGGCTACACCTTC,CASSPGGVYIPLEGYTF
TRBV18,-,TRBJ1-3,-,TGTGCCAGCTCACTTCCCTCTTCCGGAAACACCATATATTTT,CASSLPSSGNTIYF
TRBV12-5,TRBD2,TRBJ2-3,-,TGTGCTAGTGGTTTTACCCTGGCGGGGGGGCTGACAGATACGCAGTATTTT,CASGFTLAGGLTDTQYF
TRBV6-6,-,TRBJ2-3,-,TGTGCCAGCAGTTTACGAGATACGCAGTATTTT,CASSLRDTQYF
TRBV18,TRBD2,TRBJ2-1,-,TGTGCCAGCTCACCCGCGCGGGGGGGCCCTTACAATGAGCAGTTCTTC,CASSPARGGPYNEQFF
TRBV30,-,TRBJ2-2,-,TGTGCCTGGAGTGTTAAGACAGGGAACACCGGGGAGCTGTTTTTT,CAWSVKTGNTGELFF
TRBV7-9,TRBD1,TRBJ2-2,-,TGTGCCAGCAGCTTAGGGGACAGGGACACCGGGGAGCTGTTTTTT,CASSLGDRDTGELFF
TRBV7-8,-,TRBJ2-3,-,TGTGCCAGCAGCCGGACCGCTTCCCATCCCACAGATACGCAGTATTTT,CASSRTASHPTDTQYF
TRBV7-9,-,TRBJ2-7,once,TGTGCCAGCAGCGCGGACCCCGGGACGAGGGACGAGCAGTACTTC,CASSADPGTRDEQYF
TRBV13,-,TRBJ2-1,-,TGTGCCAGCAGCTTAAGGGTCTCGAATGAGCAGTTCTTC,CASSLRVSNEQFF
TRBV7-9,TRBD2,TRBJ2-1,-,TGTGCCAGCAGCTTATCGGGGGGCTACAATGAGCAGTTCTTC,CASSLSGGYNEQFF
TRBV23-1,TRBD2,TRBJ2-3,once,TGCGCCAGCAGAAAGAGCGGGGGCGATACGCAGTATTTT,CASRKSGGDTQYF
TRBV6-6,-,TRBJ1-1,-,TGTGCCAGCAGTTCCCTTATGAACACTGAAGCTTTCTTT,CASSSLMNTEAFF
TRBV2,TRBD1,TRBJ1-2,-,TGTGCCAGCAGTGAAGTAGGGCAGGGGGCGCGAGGCTACACCTTC,CASSEVGQGARGYTF
TRBV5-8,-,TRBJ2-7,few,TGTGCCAGCAGCCAGACAGGAAGCGAGCAGTACTTC,CASSQTGSEQYF
TRBV14,-,TRBJ2-4,once,TGTGCCAGCAGAGGGGGGGCCGGGTACATTCAGTACTTC,CASRGGAGYIQYF
TRBV19,-,TRBJ1-4,-,TGTGCCACTTCATCGCGGGGGCATGAAAAACTGTTTTTT,CATSSRGHEKLFF
TRBV2,-,TRBJ2-7,-,TGTGCCAGCAGTGATCCTCGGGCGGGGGAGCAGTACTTC,CASSDPRAGEQYF
TRBV9,TRBD1,TRBJ2-4,-,TGTGCCAGCAGCTACGGACAGGGGAAAAACATTCAGTACTTC,CASSYGQGKNIQYF
TRBV7-9,-,TRBJ2-1,once,TGTGCCAGCAGCTTAAGTGTAGACAATGAGCAGTTCTTC,CASSLSVDNEQFF
TRBV7-9,-,TRBJ2-4,-,TGTGCCAGCAGCTTAAGCCCGCGGCAGCGGACTTCCGACATAAACATTCAGTACTTC,CASSLSPRQRTSDINIQYF
TRBV11-2,-,TRBJ2-3,-,TGTGCCAGCAGCTTAGCGGGCCTCATCATTGGGACAGATACGCAGTATTTT,CASSLAGLIIGTDTQYF
TRBV7-2,TRBD1,TRBJ2-3,once,TGTGCCAGCAGCTTATTTATGCGGACAGGGGCAGATACGCAGTATTTT,CASSLFMRTGADTQYF
TRBV29-1,-,TRBJ1-1,-,TGCAGCGTTACACCGCTATTGGCATCGAACACTGAAGCTTTCTTT,CSVTPLLASNTEAFF
TRBV2,-,TRBJ1-4,-,TGTGCCAGCAGCGGGTGGCAAGGTCAACTATATGAAAAACTGTTTTTT,CASSGWQGQLYEKLFF
TRBV5-4,-,TRBJ2-3,-,TGTGCCAGCAGCTTAGGGGGGCTAGCGAGCAGGGTTCGAGATACGCAGTATTTT,CASSLGGLASRVRDTQYF
TRBV6-6,TRBD2,TRBJ2-5,-,TGTGCCAGCACTCGGATGGCGGGGGGGCCAGGAGAGATCCAGTACTTC,CASTRMAGGPGEIQYF
TRBV2,TRBD2,TRBJ2-5,-,TGTGCCAGCAGCCGGGGGGGGAGGACCCAGTACTTC,CASSRGGRTQYF
TRBV4-1,-,TRBJ2-7,-,TGCGCCAGCAGCCGAGCCGGGACACACTACGAGCAGTACTTC,CASSRAGTHYEQYF
TRBV11-2,-,TRBJ2-7,-,TGTGCCAGCCCCGGGCAGGGCACCTCCTACGAGCAGTACTTC,CASPGQGTSYEQYF
TRBV4-1,-,TRBJ1-6,-,TGCGCCAGCAGCCAAGAAGGGGGGGATTCACCCCTCCACTTT,CASSQEGGDSPLHF
TRBV5-1,TRBD1,TRBJ2-3,-,TGCGCCAGCAGCTTGGATCCAGGGGGCAGGACAGATACGCAGTATTTT,CASSLDPGGRTDTQYF
TRBV11-2,-,TRBJ1-6,few,TGTGCCAGCAGCCCCGGAGGACGGAATAATTCACCCCTCCACTTT,CASSPGGRNNSPLHF
TRBV4-1,-,TRBJ1-1,-,TGCGCCAGCAGCCAAGTACGGAGGAATGAAGCTTTCTTT,CASSQVRRNEAFF
TRBV5-1,TRBD2,TRBJ2-5,-,TGCGCCAGCAGCTTGGGCAGCGGGGGGGAAGAGACCCAGTACTTC,CASSLGSGGEETQYF
TRBV21-1,-,TRBJ2-7,once,TGTGCCAGCAGCGGAAAATGTGCGGACAGGCACTACGAGCAGTACTTC,CASSGKCADRHYEQYF
TRBV7-8,TRBD2,TRBJ2-7,-,TGTGCCAGCAGCTTAGAACGGGGGGGCGCCTACGAGCAGTACTTC,CASSLERGGAYEQYF
TRBV19,-,TRBJ2-5,-,TGTGCCAGTAGTACGGGTCAAAAAGAGACCCAGTACTTC,CASSTGQKETQYF
TRBV6-5,-,TRBJ1-2,-,TGTGCCACCCCGTCGGGACCCCTGGGGAGGGATGGCTACACCTTC,CATPSGPLGRDGYTF
TRBV7-9,-,TRBJ2-3,few,TGTGCCAGCAGTCCTCGACCAGACACAGATACGCAGTATTTT,CASSPRPDTDTQYF
TRBV5-1,TRBD1,TRBJ2-4,-,TGCGCCAGCAGCTTATTCCCAACCGGGACAGGCAAAAACATTCAGTACTTC,CASSLFPTGTGKNIQYF
TRBV5-1,TRBD2,TRBJ2-5,-,TGCGCCAGCAGCCCAGAACCGGGACTAGCCGAGACCCAGTACTTC,CASSPEPGLAETQYF